These T cell receptor beta chains were read from a single sample in a study of CD4+ T cells in melanoma. The method was immunoSEQ multiplex PCR; TCRdb's version includes in-frame clones alone and lacks a portion of them. This table holds 13,000 to 15,000 clones, about 70% found once. The sample comprised cells from a culture (not recorded whether cultured in vitro). Every receptor here comes from a human donor with melanoma. The CDR3 runs from the conserved cysteine through the conserved F or W. D genes are given only for firm matches. Clone size is not always given. Where it is, it says once, few, many or a class for expanded clones.

CDR3 DNA: TGTGCCAGCCGGGGAGGGTTAGCGGGGAGGTATGAGCAGTTCTTC; CDR3 protein: CASRGGLAGRYEQFF; D gene: TRBD2; clone size: NA; J gene: TRBJ2-1; V gene: TRBV2
CDR3 DNA: TGTGCCAGCAGTGACCTGGGGGATGGCTACACCTTC; CDR3 protein: CASSDLGDGYTF; D gene: NA; clone size: few; J gene: TRBJ1-2; V gene: TRBV2
CDR3 DNA: TGTGCCAGCAGCCCCTTTCTGGGGGGGACCGGGGAGCTGTTTTTT; CDR3 protein: CASSPFLGGTGELFF; D gene: TRBD2; clone size: NA; J gene: TRBJ2-2; V gene: TRBV5-6
CDR3 DNA: TGTGCCAGTAGAAGCCCCCCAGATACGCAGTATTTT; CDR3 protein: CASRSPPDTQYF; D gene: NA; clone size: NA; J gene: TRBJ2-3; V gene: TRBV19
CDR3 DNA: TGCGCCAGCAGCCACGGACAGGGGGTTTCCTTGGAGACCCAGTACTTC; CDR3 protein: CASSHGQGVSLETQYF; D gene: TRBD1; clone size: NA; J gene: TRBJ2-5; V gene: TRBV4-1
CDR3 DNA: TGTGCCAGCAGCGCACCTGAGACAGGGGCCTATGAAAAACTGTTTTTT; CDR3 protein: CASSAPETGAYEKLFF; D gene: TRBD1; clone size: once; J gene: TRBJ1-4; V gene: TRBV9
CDR3 DNA: TGTGCCACCAGCAACCGTAGAAGCAATCAGCCCCAGCATTTT; CDR3 protein: CATSNRRSNQPQHF; D gene: NA; clone size: NA; J gene: TRBJ1-5; V gene: TRBV15
CDR3 DNA: TGCGCCAGCAGCTTGGAAATTGGCAGGCCGGGCGAAGAGACCCAGTACTTC; CDR3 protein: CASSLEIGRPGEETQYF; D gene: NA; clone size: NA; J gene: TRBJ2-5; V gene: TRBV5-1
CDR3 DNA: TGTGCCAGCAGAACCAGGGGAGAGAACACTGAAGCTTTCTTT; CDR3 protein: CASRTRGENTEAFF; D gene: NA; clone size: NA; J gene: TRBJ1-1; V gene: TRBV2
CDR3 DNA: TGTGCCAGCAGTTACTCGTGGGGGACGAACACTGAAGCTTTCTTT; CDR3 protein: CASSYSWGTNTEAFF; D gene: NA; clone size: NA; J gene: TRBJ1-1; V gene: TRBV6-6
CDR3 DNA: TGTGCCAGCAGCTTAGGTACCCAGCGGGGTTACGAGCAGTACTTC; CDR3 protein: CASSLGTQRGYEQYF; D gene: TRBD2; clone size: NA; J gene: TRBJ2-7; V gene: TRBV11-1
CDR3 DNA: TGTGCCAGCAGTGGTCTCCTAGCGGGGGGGCCAGATACGCAGTATTTT; CDR3 protein: CASSGLLAGGPDTQYF; D gene: TRBD2; clone size: NA; J gene: TRBJ2-3; V gene: TRBV2
CDR3 DNA: TGCGCCAGCAGCTTTGAGGGGGCGGCCTACGAGCAGTACTTC; CDR3 protein: CASSFEGAAYEQYF; D gene: TRBD1; clone size: NA; J gene: TRBJ2-7; V gene: TRBV5-1
CDR3 DNA: TGCGCCAGCAGCCAAGTGTCCGGGGGGCTACCCGCAAGGATCTACGAGCAGTACTTC; CDR3 protein: CASSQVSGGLPARIYEQYF; D gene: NA; clone size: NA; J gene: TRBJ2-7; V gene: TRBV4-1
CDR3 DNA: TGCGCCAGCAGCACCGGGACTAGCCTGGAGACCCAGTACTTC; CDR3 protein: CASSTGTSLETQYF; D gene: TRBD2; clone size: once; J gene: TRBJ2-5; V gene: TRBV5-1
CDR3 DNA: TGTGCCAGCAGCCAAGGAGGCGGGGGGCGAGGAGGGACCCAGTACTTC; CDR3 protein: CASSQGGGGRGGTQYF; D gene: TRBD2; clone size: NA; J gene: TRBJ2-5; V gene: TRBV14
CDR3 DNA: TGTGCCTGGATCAACCAGGGGGTTGAAGCTTTCTTT; CDR3 protein: CAWINQGVEAFF; D gene: TRBD1; clone size: NA; J gene: TRBJ1-1; V gene: TRBV30
CDR3 DNA: TGTGCCATCGACCGCCACTGGGGTATGAATTCACCCCTCCACTTT; CDR3 protein: CAIDRHWGMNSPLHF; D gene: NA; clone size: NA; J gene: TRBJ1-6; V gene: TRBV27
CDR3 DNA: TGTGCCAGCAGCTTAAGCAGGAATAGCGGGGAGCTGTTTTTT; CDR3 protein: CASSLSRNSGELFF; D gene: NA; clone size: NA; J gene: TRBJ2-2; V gene: TRBV11-2
CDR3 DNA: TGTGCCAGCAGTGAAGATGTAGGGAAAGAGACCCAGTACTTC; CDR3 protein: CASSEDVGKETQYF; D gene: NA; clone size: NA; J gene: TRBJ2-5; V gene: TRBV2
CDR3 DNA: TGTGCCAGCAGCTTAGTCGGATCGGGTACGGATGAGCAGTTCTTC; CDR3 protein: CASSLVGSGTDEQFF; D gene: NA; clone size: NA; J gene: TRBJ2-1; V gene: TRBV7-6
CDR3 DNA: TGTGCCAGCAGTGAAACGCTCTGGGCCCAGCATTTT; CDR3 protein: CASSETLWAQHF; D gene: NA; clone size: NA; J gene: TRBJ1-5; V gene: TRBV2
CDR3 DNA: TGCGCCAGCAGCCAAGGTCGGGGACAAGGAAGATACGAGCAGTACTTC; CDR3 protein: CASSQGRGQGRYEQYF; D gene: NA; clone size: NA; J gene: TRBJ2-7; V gene: TRBV4-1
CDR3 DNA: TGTGCCAGCAGCTTTAGGACGGTATCGAACTACGAGCAGTACTTC; CDR3 protein: CASSFRTVSNYEQYF; D gene: NA; clone size: NA; J gene: TRBJ2-7; V gene: TRBV11-3
CDR3 DNA: TGTGCTAGTGGTTTGGTATCCCCCAGCCACCGACATAACTATGGCTACACCTTC; CDR3 protein: CASGLVSPSHRHNYGYTF; D gene: NA; clone size: NA; J gene: TRBJ1-2; V gene: TRBV12-5
CDR3 DNA: TGTGCCAGCAGTCCGCGGACAGGATACTATGGCTACACCTTC; CDR3 protein: CASSPRTGYYGYTF; D gene: TRBD1; clone size: NA; J gene: TRBJ1-2; V gene: TRBV25-1
CDR3 DNA: TGTGCCAGCACCTTGGGGGACAGATTTACCCAGTACTTC; CDR3 protein: CASTLGDRFTQYF; D gene: TRBD1; clone size: NA; J gene: TRBJ2-5; V gene: TRBV7-6
CDR3 DNA: TGTGCCTGGAGTGACGTCAATAGCAATCAGCCCCAGCATTTT; CDR3 protein: CAWSDVNSNQPQHF; D gene: NA; clone size: NA; J gene: TRBJ1-5; V gene: TRBV30
CDR3 DNA: TGTGCCAGCAGACAGGGGGGGGCCTATGGCTACACCTTC; CDR3 protein: CASRQGGAYGYTF; D gene: TRBD1; clone size: NA; J gene: TRBJ1-2; V gene: TRBV6-1
CDR3 DNA: TGCGCCAGCAGCTTGGCAGCGGGGGGACTCAATGAGCAGTTCTTC; CDR3 protein: CASSLAAGGLNEQFF; D gene: TRBD2; clone size: NA; J gene: TRBJ2-1; V gene: TRBV5-1
CDR3 DNA: TGTGCCAGCAGCGTAACCGCACTCCGGGGAGCAGGGACCGGGGAGCTGTTTTTT; CDR3 protein: CASSVTALRGAGTGELFF; D gene: NA; clone size: few; J gene: TRBJ2-2; V gene: TRBV9
CDR3 DNA: TGTGCCAGCTCACGAGATGCTAAGGGCTACACCTTC; CDR3 protein: CASSRDAKGYTF; D gene: NA; clone size: few; J gene: TRBJ1-2; V gene: TRBV18
CDR3 DNA: TGTGCCAGCTCCTCGGGACAGGGAGCTTCTGGGGCCAACGTCCTGACTTTC; CDR3 protein: CASSSGQGASGANVLTF; D gene: TRBD1; clone size: once; J gene: TRBJ2-6; V gene: TRBV18
CDR3 DNA: TGTGCCAGCGAGGGCAGGGCGGGGGCTGAAGCTTTCTTT; CDR3 protein: CASEGRAGAEAFF; D gene: NA; clone size: NA; J gene: TRBJ1-1; V gene: TRBV6-1
CDR3 DNA: TGTGCCAGCAGCCAAGATCGGCGGTATAGCAATCAGCCCCAGCATTTT; CDR3 protein: CASSQDRRYSNQPQHF; D gene: NA; clone size: NA; J gene: TRBJ1-5; V gene: TRBV4-2
CDR3 DNA: TGCAGCGTTGAGGTCGGAGGCAATCAGCCCCAGCATTTT; CDR3 protein: CSVEVGGNQPQHF; D gene: NA; clone size: NA; J gene: TRBJ1-5; V gene: TRBV29-1
CDR3 DNA: TGTGCCCGCCGCCAATGGGAGCAGTTCTTC; CDR3 protein: CARRQWEQFF; D gene: NA; clone size: NA; J gene: TRBJ2-1; V gene: TRBV9
CDR3 DNA: TGTGCCAGCAGTGGCCCAGGCAGGGCTGATGGTGGCTACACCTTC; CDR3 protein: CASSGPGRADGGYTF; D gene: NA; clone size: NA; J gene: TRBJ1-2; V gene: TRBV2
CDR3 DNA: TGTGCCTGGAGTAAGTTGGGGGATCGCTATGGCTACACCTTC; CDR3 protein: CAWSKLGDRYGYTF; D gene: NA; clone size: NA; J gene: TRBJ1-2; V gene: TRBV30
CDR3 DNA: TGCGCCAGCAGGCCGAACAGGGAGCGAGGGAATACGCAGTATTTT; CDR3 protein: CASRPNRERGNTQYF; D gene: NA; clone size: NA; J gene: TRBJ2-3; V gene: TRBV5-1
CDR3 DNA: TGCGCCAGTGGAAGTGGGGGCCCCACTTACGAGCAGTACTTC; CDR3 protein: CASGSGGPTYEQYF; D gene: NA; clone size: NA; J gene: TRBJ2-7; V gene: TRBV5-1
CDR3 DNA: TGCGCCAGCAGTGAGTCGGGACTAGCTTTAAAGAATGAGCAGTTCTTC; CDR3 protein: CASSESGLALKNEQFF; D gene: TRBD2; clone size: NA; J gene: TRBJ2-1; V gene: TRBV10-2
CDR3 DNA: TGTGCCAGCAGTTACGCCGGGGGGGATACCGGGGAGCTGTTTTTT; CDR3 protein: CASSYAGGDTGELFF; D gene: TRBD2; clone size: NA; J gene: TRBJ2-2; V gene: TRBV6-6
CDR3 DNA: TGTGCCAGCAGCAAAGGATTAGGGGCTGGGGCCAACGTCCTGACTTTC; CDR3 protein: CASSKGLGAGANVLTF; D gene: NA; clone size: NA; J gene: TRBJ2-6; V gene: TRBV7-9
CDR3 DNA: TGTGCCAGCAGCTTGAGCGGGGGTAACTATGGCTACACCTTC; CDR3 protein: CASSLSGGNYGYTF; D gene: NA; clone size: NA; J gene: TRBJ1-2; V gene: TRBV5-4
CDR3 DNA: TGTGCCAGCAGCCAAGTTTGGAGGGGGCGCTTGGCCGAGCAGTACTTC; CDR3 protein: CASSQVWRGRLAEQYF; D gene: NA; clone size: large; J gene: TRBJ2-7; V gene: TRBV14
CDR3 DNA: TGTGCCTGGAGGCTGCCAGGGAGCAATTCACCCCTCCACTTT; CDR3 protein: CAWRLPGSNSPLHF; D gene: NA; clone size: few; J gene: TRBJ1-6; V gene: TRBV30